These 26 T cell receptor beta chains originate from one sample sequenced in a study of metastatic and nonmetastatic thyroid tumors. TCRdb re-called the PCR reads through MiXCR. The sample lists roughly 30,000 clones, 3.7% occurring once. No treatment had been given to any patient before thyroid surgery. The sample consisted of blood. Receptor source: a male donor with papillary thyroid cancer or a benign thyroid nodule (not recorded which). Some clones in this sample may be carry-over from other donors' samples.

A note on this clone: The junction shows a germline mismatch at one end, possibly a read error. V usage is TRBV5-1 and J usage is TRBJ1-2, with D perhaps TRBD1 (5 bases). CDR3 length equals 16 residues. CDR1 is SGHRS, CDR2 YFSETQ, per germline. CDR3 sequence (DNA): TGCGCCCGCAGCGGGTACCCAGGGAGAGCTAACTATGGCTACACCTTC. As protein: CARSGYPGRANYGYTF.

To note about this clone: At one of its ends the junction is not consistent with the germline gene, which may arise from a read error. J is TRBJ2-7 and V is TRBV20-1, with TRBD2 identical over 11 bases. The CDR3 runs 17 residues. Germline lookup yields CDR1 DFQATT and CDR2 SNEGSKA (reference sequence). The DNA of the CDR3 is TGCAGTGCCAGGCGGGTAGCGGGAGGGCCGGCCTTCTACGAGCACTACTTC. It yields the protein CSARRVAGGPAFYEHYF.

Concerning this clone itself: Being one base from a much bigger clone, this may be a read error. The chain employs TRBV9 and TRBJ2-7; weak D call: TRBD1 (5 bases). The CDR3 is made up of 13 amino acids. V was cut by 6 bases and J by 2 bases, with 12 bases left in between. Germline V CDR1 and CDR2: SGDLS, YYNGEE. The CDR3: CASIQGSTYEQYF. The CDR3 nucleotides read TGTGCCAGCATCCAGGGCAGCACCTACGAGCAGTACTTC.

The rearrangement uses TRBV6-1 and TRBJ1-1, with 7 bases lining up with TRBD1. From germline, CDR1 is MNHNS and CDR2 SASEGT. Trimming removed 3 bases from V and 1 base from J; junction bases left unmatched: 11. The CDR3 sequence is 17 residues long. The CDR3 region is CASSDEGRGQGNTEAFF. In nucleotides, the CDR3 is TGTGCCAGCAGTGATGAGGGTAGGGGGCAAGGGAACACTGAAGCTTTCTTT.

By sample share, this clone is medium-sized. V gene TRBV12-3 or TRBV12-4 combines with J gene TRBJ1-1; a weak D match, TRBD1 (5 bases). V lost 4 bases and J 1 base, leaving 13 bases between the germline ends. CDR3 length: 15 amino acids. The CDR3 reads CASSSIGRGNTEAFF. CDR3 nucleotide sequence: TGTGCCAGCAGTTCTATTGGAAGGGGGAACACTGAAGCTTTCTTT.

This clone has a handful of counts. The chain has TRBV12-3 or TRBV12-4 and TRBJ1-6; TRBD1 matches 7 bases. J lost 9 bases, V lost 6 bases, and 8 bases had no gene match. The CDR3 contains 14 residues. Here the CDR3 reads CASRGLDRASPLHF. In nucleotides, the CDR3 is TGTGCCAGCAGGGGACTTGACAGGGCTTCACCCCTCCACTTT.

In its sample, this clone was seen many times. A much larger clone sits a single nucleotide away, making a read error possible. The chain recombines TRBV6-9 with TRBJ2-7; a weak D match, TRBD2 (7 bases). Germline-derived CDR1 and CDR2 are MNHGY and SVAAGI. The CDR3 extends over 15 amino acids. In nucleotides, the CDR3 is TGCGCCAGCAGTGATAAGGAGAGGGGGGGCTACGGGCAGTACTTC. This sequence encodes CASSDKERGGYGQYF.

The chain joins TRBV20-1 to TRBJ2-5; D call uncertain. There are 11 residues in the CDR3. V lost 6 bases and J lost 7, with 12 bases in between. Germline V gene data show CDR1 as DFQATT and CDR2 as SNEGSKA (reference sequence). CDR3 region: CSARTTGTQYF. The CDR3 region has the DNA TGCAGTGCCCGGACCACCGGGACCCAGTACTTC.

This clone was counted between two and nine times. The chain joins TRBV19 to TRBJ2-7, with TRBD2 matching 8 bases. The CDR3 contains 15 residues. V gave up 1 base and J gave up 2 bases; unmatched junction bases: 4. CDR1 and CDR2 (germline): LNHDA, SQIVND (reference sequence). As DNA, the CDR3 is TGTGCCAGTAGTATAGTCATCGGGAGGGCCTACGAGCAGTACTTC. It yields the protein CASSIVIGRAYEQYF.

This clone was detected only a few times. V and J are TRBV28 and TRBJ1-1; 8 nucleotides line up with TRBD1. Trimming cost V 4 bases and J 5 bases; bases outside gene matches: 6. Germline-derived CDR1 and CDR2 are MDHEN and SYDVKM. The CDR3 runs to 14 residues. The CDR3 region has the DNA TGTGCCAGCAGTTCAGGGGGCGGAGGTACTGAAGCTTTCTTT. This encodes CASSSGGGGTEAFF.

This clone was picked up many times. The chain joins TRBV27 to TRBJ2-7; 9 positions agree with TRBD1. The V and J ends lost 4 bases and 5 bases, in that order; junction bases with no gene match: 6. Germline CDR1 reads MNHEY; CDR2 reads SMNVEV (reference sequence). This CDR3 is 14 amino acids long. CDR3 coding DNA: TGTGCCAGCAGTTCCGGACAGGGGTGGGACGAGCAGTACTTC. It translates to CASSSGQGWDEQYF.

This clone counts as medium-sized. The rearrangement links TRBV6-1 to TRBJ1-1; a weak D match, TRBD1 (5 bases). Germline CDR1 is MNHNS and CDR2 is SASEGT. With 5 bases removed from V and 1 base from J, the gap between germline ends came to 8 bases. This CDR3 comprises 13 residues. The CDR3 region is CASSLGENTEAFF. The DNA of the CDR3 is TGTGCCAGCAGTCTGGGGGAGAACACTGAAGCTTTCTTT.

This clone was picked up many times. The rearrangement uses TRBV7-3 and TRBJ2-3; D remains unclear. The CDR3 loop spans 13 amino acids. Trimming shortened V by 4 bases and J by 4 bases, and 9 bases separated the two germline ends. Per the germline V gene, CDR1 is SGHTA and CDR2 is FQGTGA. DNA for the CDR3: TGTGCCAGCAGCTCCGACACGTCAGATACGCAGTATTTT. Residues: CASSSDTSDTQYF.

This clone was detected many times. DNA of the CDR3: TGTGCCAGCAGTTCTATTTGGGGGGCTAGCACAGATACGCAGTATTTT. Translated, it gives CASSSIWGASTDTQYF. This sequence joins TRBV5-4 and TRBJ2-3, with D tentatively TRBD1 or TRBD2 (6 bases each). CDR1 and CDR2 from the germline V gene are SGHNT and YYREEE (reference sequence). The length of the CDR3 is 16 residues. V shed 5 bases and J shed 0 bases, with 16 bases lying between them.

This clone occurred many times. The chain employs TRBV3-1 and TRBJ2-7; tentative D call: TRBD2 (6 bases). CDR3 length equals 12 residues. Trimming took off 3 bases at V and 7 bases at J, with 10 bases between the two ends. The germline gives CDR1 LGHDT, CDR2 YNNKEL (reference sequence). CDR3 amino acids: CASSQEGAEQYF. DNA of the CDR3: TGTGCCAGCAGCCAGGAGGGTGCTGAGCAGTACTTC.

Only a few counts were recorded for this clone. This could be a read error, since a much larger clone is one nucleotide away. This chain uses TRBV28 with TRBJ1-6; D unresolved. The CDR3 is 14 amino acids. Germline CDR1 reads MDHEN; CDR2 reads SYDVKM. CDR3 protein: CVSSFWAGNSPLHF. The CDR3 bases are TGTGTCAGCAGCTTCTGGGCGGGTAATTCACCCCTCCACTTT.

The CDR3 nucleotides read TGTGCCAGCAGTTACCTCCAGGGCTATGAGCAGTTCTTC. Translating it yields CASSYLQGYEQFF. V and J are TRBV6-2 or TRBV6-3 and TRBJ2-1, with D possibly being TRBD1 (5 bases). Germline values: CDR1 MNHEY, CDR2 SVGEGT. Trimming left V 2 bases short and J 8 bases short, with 10 bases between. CDR3 size: 13 residues.

This clone was picked up a small number of times. The chain couples TRBV6-1 to TRBJ1-1; 11 bases line up with TRBD1. Germline lookup yields CDR1 MNHNS and CDR2 SASEGT. The ends lost 9 bases at V and 4 bases at J; junction bases unmatched: 10. The CDR3 extends over 15 amino acids. The DNA for the CDR3 is TGTGCCAGTCCGGGACAGGGGGGAGTCGGCACTGAAGCTTTCTTT. This gives the protein CASPGQGGVGTEAFF.

This clone has at least ten counts. This chain uses TRBV14 with TRBJ2-1, with 9 positions matching TRBD1. CDR1 and CDR2 from the germline V gene are SGHDN and FVKESK. The length of the CDR3 is 15 residues. The V segment lost 1 base and the J segment 7 bases; nucleotides outside the gene matches: 5. This chain's CDR3 is CASSQVGQGSNEQFF. The CDR3 DNA is TGTGCCAGCAGCCAAGTGGGACAGGGTTCGAATGAGCAGTTCTTC.

This clone has at least ten counts. V usage is TRBV4-1 and J usage is TRBJ2-7, with D possibly matching TRBD2 (6 bases). The CDR3 contains 15 residues. From germline, CDR1 is MGHRA and CDR2 YSYEKL. V was trimmed by 3 bases and J by 1 base, leaving 13 bases between them. The CDR3 DNA reads as TGCGCCAGCAGCCACCCGGGACTCGCTTCCTACGAGCAGTACTTC. Translation: CASSHPGLASYEQYF.

The chain recombines TRBV6-1 with TRBJ1-2; D not certain. The CDR3 runs 12 residues. Between the trimmed V and J ends, which lost 3 bases and 4 bases, there was a span of 6 bases. Germline loops: CDR1 MNHNS, CDR2 SASEGT. CDR3 region: CASSDRGYGYTF. The CDR3 DNA sequence: TGTGCCAGCAGTGATCGTGGCTATGGCTACACCTTC.

The chain is built from TRBV15 and TRBJ2-3; 8 positions agree with TRBD1. J gave up 4 bases and V 7 bases, and 4 bases lay outside the gene matches. The CDR3 extends over 13 amino acids. Germline V gene sequence: CDR1 LNHNV, CDR2 YYDKDF (reference sequence). This chain's CDR3 is CATTLDRADTQYF. For the CDR3, the DNA is TGTGCCACCACCTTGGACAGGGCAGATACGCAGTATTTT.

In its sample, this clone was seen many times. The genes are TRBV11-2 and TRBJ2-7; TRBD2 might be the D (5 bases). The germline V gene encodes CDR1 SGHAT and CDR2 FQNNGV. Trimming removed 3 bases at V and 6 bases at J, with 9 bases between. The CDR3 sequence is 12 residues long. This CDR3 is CASSFRGFEQYF. The CDR3, as DNA: TGTGCCAGCAGCTTTAGAGGGTTCGAGCAGTACTTC.

This clone was counted at least ten times. This same CDR3 is encoded by further DNA sequences in the sample. The chain carries TRBV9 and TRBJ1-5; D is possibly TRBD1 (6 bases). V lost 0 bases and J 6 bases, leaving 13 bases between the germline ends. Germline V gene lookup returns CDR1 SGDLS and CDR2 YYNGEE. There are 15 residues in the CDR3. The CDR3 region has the DNA TGTGCCAGCAGCGTAGGAGGGGGGCCGGGTCAGCCCCAGCATTTT. This gives the protein CASSVGGGPGQPQHF.

This clone occurred a few times. The chain links TRBV20-1 to TRBJ1-4; D uncertain. There are 18 residues in the CDR3. With 0 bases removed from V and 4 bases from J, the gap between germline ends came to 21 bases. CDR1 DFQATT and CDR2 SNEGSKA come from the germline V gene (reference sequence). CDR3 sequence (DNA): TGCAGTGCTAGAGACCCCGGGAATAAAAGATGGATTAATGAAAAACTGTTTTTT. The encoded protein is CSARDPGNKRWINEKLFF.

The chain is built from TRBV12-3 or TRBV12-4 and TRBJ2-2, with D tentatively TRBD1 (5 bases). The CDR3 length is 14 residues. The V gene lost 2 bases and the J gene lost 2 bases, with 6 bases spanning the gap. In DNA, the CDR3 is TGTGCCAGCAGTTTACAGGGAAACACCGGGGAGCTGTTTTTT. Protein product: CASSLQGNTGELFF.